This entry describes one TCR beta chain. The antigen is not known. This record belongs to a study of shared clonotypes between healthy human individuals. The study ran the assay at deep level. Original processing methods: From ImmunoSEQ came sequences covering only the junction and carrying no quality scores, so filtering differed. The protocol was immunoSEQ multiplex PCR, while the TCRdb copy is restricted to in-frame clones and leaves out a portion. V and J calls and clone size are those listed in that table; D and trimming were worked out from the DNA. Of approximately 840,000 clones listed, 96% are singletons. The CDR3 extends over 15 amino acids. CDR1 SNHLY and CDR2 FYNNEI come from the germline V gene. The V end was cut by 2 bases, the J end by 4 bases, with 12 bases between. Study-wide results and limits: Rarefaction demonstrated incomplete sorted-subset sequencing despite large depth.

Naive CD8 cells comprised CD45RO-negative, CCR7-positively selected cells, excluding terminally differentiated effector memory CD45RA+ cells. The sequenced sample consisted of naive CD8+ T cells sorted from blood. This receptor was obtained from a man younger than 45 in good health. This chain joins TRBV2 and TRBJ1-5; D might be TRBD1 (5 bases). CDR3 sequence (DNA): TGTGCCAGCAGTGAAATTGGGGCAGGTAATCAGCCCCAGCATTTT. Protein product: CASSEIGAGNQPQHF.